Sequencing of this T cell receptor beta chain was carried out in a study of cytomegalovirus exposure and HLA in healthy donors. This CDR3 has 11 amino acids. CDR1 MNHEY and CDR2 SVGAGI come from the germline V gene. The V and J ends lost 1 base and 14 bases, in that order; junction bases with no gene match: 1. This clone was seen a handful of times. The antigen is undetermined. Use of 60 Vbeta and 13 Jbeta primers characterized the PCR. The protocol was immunoSEQ multiplex PCR, while the TCRdb copy is restricted to in-frame clones and leaves out a portion. The sample yields about 170,000 clones, approximately 79% seen once. Findings and caveats of the study: Upon later analysis, HLA-associated TCR beta chains proved more clonally expanded than other, equally common chains.

The J gene is TRBJ2-1, the V gene TRBV6-5, with 8 positions matching TRBD2. The clonotype originates from a man aged 35 to 55 in good health and CMV-seropositive. The source material was PBMCs. The CDR3 nucleotides are TGTGCCAGCAGTTACTTGCGGGAGGAGTTCTTC. The encoded protein is CASSYLREEFF.